The rows below give T cell receptor beta chains drawn from one sample of a study of T-cell memory formation after mild COVID-19. TCRdb passed the 5' RACE reads through MiXCR, listing each CDR3 protein once. Of about 290,000 distinct CDR3 sequences listed, approximately 15% are singletons. The sample was PBMCs or a T cell subset sorted from them (not recorded which). These receptors came from a man aged 18 to 35 who had mild COVID-19 (a few samples of this study predate the infection). Cell type and time point are not known. Each CDR3 is given with its conserved first and last residue.

J gene,V gene,CDR3 protein
TRBJ2-3,TRBV18,CASSRGGLAEGTDTQYF
TRBJ1-3,TRBV20-1,CSAMESSGNTIYF
TRBJ1-3,TRBV20-1,CSARETGSGNTIYF
TRBJ1-5,TRBV6-5,CASSQISNQPQHF
TRBJ2-3,TRBV6-5,CASRTRLRVDTQYF
TRBJ2-1,TRBV6-5,CASSWRTSGGIYEQFF
TRBJ2-5,TRBV2,CASRKGAAGGETQYF
TRBJ2-5,TRBV7-9,CASSSGQNQLQETQYF
TRBJ2-1,TRBV7-3,CASSSTNYNEQFF
TRBJ1-2,TRBV7-6,CASSLWGQGLVGYTF
TRBJ2-1,TRBV7-7,CASSPGGAYNEQFF
TRBJ2-7,TRBV7-7,CASSQTRSYEQYF
TRBJ1-2,TRBV11-2,CASSPGTGYLYGYTF
TRBJ2-5,TRBV3-1,CASSRGWDSAETQYF
TRBJ2-5,TRBV12-3/TRBV12-4,CASSRNGQLRGGQYF
TRBJ1-2,TRBV12-3/TRBV12-4,CASSFRRAVLGGYTF
TRBJ1-2,TRBV5-6,CASSFTGLGGYTF
TRBJ2-1,TRBV29-1,CSVAGLAGRSSYNEQFF
TRBJ2-2,TRBV6-4,CASSDSSTGELFF
TRBJ2-4,TRBV9,CASSVVGSRVAKNIQYF
TRBJ1-1,TRBV19,CAASSGREAFF
TRBJ2-2,TRBV10-3,CAISESGQGTGELFF
TRBJ1-2,TRBV6-5,CASSYRSGQLIFNYGYTF
TRBJ2-7,TRBV11-2,CASNTGWTGSSYEQYF
TRBJ1-2,TRBV12-3/TRBV12-4,CASSNPEGRVQYGYTF
TRBJ2-7,TRBV5-1,CASSLDPGGLSYEQYF
TRBJ2-3,TRBV6-6,CASTAGAWDGDTQYF
TRBJ2-3,TRBV7-9,CASRRLESDTQYF
TRBJ2-5,TRBV15,CATRTGQGGTETQYF
TRBJ1-2,TRBV6-5,CASSYSRGDRPYTF
TRBJ2-5,TRBV5-1,CASSPGGGLETQYF
TRBJ1-1,TRBV6-1,CASRGQGIYTEAFF
TRBJ1-3,TRBV15,CATSRGGGSGNTIYF
TRBJ2-2,TRBV12-3/TRBV12-4,CASNPPEAANTGELFF
TRBJ1-1,TRBV9,CASSVDPQPNTEAFF
TRBJ2-5,TRBV7-9,CASSAGQGEGETQYF
TRBJ1-4,TRBV18,CASSENSGQLGKLFF
TRBJ2-3,TRBV11-2,CASSSIRGEDTQYF
TRBJ2-5,TRBV18,CASSPGNLQETQYF
TRBJ2-2,TRBV9,CASSGRRGGVNTGELFF
TRBJ2-1,TRBV20-1,CSARDRQNPNEQFF
TRBJ1-5,TRBV10-2,CASSEIGHGQPQHF
TRBJ1-3,TRBV4-2,CASSRGGYSGNTIYF
TRBJ2-2,TRBV7-6,CASSLGPGGIRRELFF
TRBJ2-7,TRBV5-1,CASSLSGGGYEQYF
TRBJ1-6,TRBV25-1,CASSEKDSYNSPLHF
TRBJ2-1,TRBV20-1,CSAMGGAVYNEQFF